The text below deals with one T cell receptor (beta chain). Its antigen is unidentified. This PCR relied on a set of 60 Vbeta primers and 13 Jbeta primers. Sequenced by immunoSEQ multiplex PCR; TCRdb stores in-frame clones only, minus some. The sample yields fewer than 90,000 clones, under 80% seen once. This entry is derived from a study of cytomegalovirus exposure and HLA in healthy donors. Overall study results and limits: The authors assumed roughly uniform sequencing depth across donors for presence/absence analyses. Under in vitro conditions, a few CMV-associated chains were confirmed as specific for CMV antigens. Donors belonging to an Asian-associated ancestry cluster reportedly showed fewer N-insertions in productive TCRs than the approximately 640-donor mean, according to what a later analysis found. Many donors shared some public TCRs, even though most TCR sequences were rare.

The CDR3 sequence is 13 residues long. CDR1 and CDR2 (germline): MNHEY, SVGAGI. Trimming cost V 1 base and J 2 bases, with 5 bases left between them. The genes are TRBV6-5 and TRBJ1-2; no firm D call. Sequencing was carried out using PBMCs. The receptor's source is a man aged 30 to 45 in good health and CMV-seropositive. DNA of the CDR3: TGTGCCAGCAGTTACTACAGAAACTATGGCTACACCTTC. Translation: CASSYYRNYGYTF.